This T cell receptor (beta chain) is drawn from a study of CD8 T cells in ankylosing spondylitis. Whole-study findings and limits: Seemingly characteristic of ankylosing spondylitis blood was a TCR beta motif consisting of about 8 highly homologous variants. Disease-associated clonotypes exhibited CD8+ identity and were relatively infrequent in peripheral blood. The study looked at matched synovial fluid samples from ankylosing spondylitis patients. Disease-linked clones were reported to be significantly enriched there. Certain motif variants had earlier been reported in reactive arthritis synovial fluid and blood.

The CDR3 length is 13 residues. Germline V gene sequence: CDR1 SSHAT, CDR2 FNYEAQ (reference sequence). A few counts support this clonotype. What it recognizes is unknown. A junction boundary mismatches the germline segment, possibly from a read error. TCRdb used MiXCR to reprocess the 5' RACE reads, holding one entry per CDR3 protein. This sample has some 140,000 distinct CDR3 sequences, with 7% to 9% found just once. J is TRBJ1-1 and V is TRBV7-7; D is unresolved. The sequenced sample was synovial fluid, either unsorted or a sorted T cell fraction (not recorded which). The TCR comes from a male donor with ankylosing spondylitis. CDR3 region: CASSVAESTEAFF. The CDR3 nucleotides are TGTGCTAGCAGCGTCGCTGAGAGCACTGAAGCTTTCTTT.